Listed here are 6 T cell receptor beta chains from one sample, sequenced in a study of blood T cell repertoires in COVID-19. Here immunoSEQ multiplex PCR was the method, and the copy in TCRdb shows in-frame clones only, minus some. The table lists roughly 330,000 clones, 89% of them singletons, with around 6.6% in the top ten. The sequenced material came from peripheral blood. The receptors here all came from a man between 18 and 35 years old who had recovered from COVID-19.

The rearrangement uses TRBV29-1 and TRBJ1-2, with 9 bases fitting TRBD1. Germline CDR1 is SQVTM and CDR2 is ANQGSEA. Trimming at V came to 6 bases and at J to 4 bases, leaving 3 bases not matched to a gene. CDR3 length: 12 amino acids. The CDR3 bases are TGCAGCGTGACGGACAGGGGCTATGGCTACACCTTC. It encodes CSVTDRGYGYTF.

This chain connects TRBV21-1 to TRBJ2-1; the table calls TRBD2, which could not be checked here. TRBV21-1 is listed as a pseudogene. The CDR3 has 17 amino acids. CDR3 sequence (DNA): TGTGCCAGCAGCAACCGACTAGCGGGGGGACAATACAATGAGCAGTTCTTC. As protein: CASSNRLAGGQYNEQFF.

CDR3 residues: CASSSRLADSSYNEQFF. In nucleotides, the CDR3 is TGTGCCAGCAGCTCGCGACTAGCCGATAGCTCCTACAATGAGCAGTTCTTC. The chain is built from TRBV7-8 and TRBJ2-1, with 7 bases that match TRBD2. The CDR3 sequence is 17 residues long. V shed 4 bases, J shed 0 bases, and the junction held 9 bases outside the gene matches. From germline, CDR1 is SGHVS and CDR2 FQNEAQ.

This chain links TRBV11-2 with TRBJ2-7; D unclear. Trimming took 3 bases from V and 0 from J, leaving 9 bases between them. Looked up from germline, CDR1 is SGHAT and CDR2 is FQNNGV. The CDR3 length is 14 residues. CDR3 nucleotide sequence: TGTGCCAGCAGCTTCTCGACAAGCTCCTACGAGCAGTACTTC. It is translated as CASSFSTSSYEQYF.

V usage is TRBV5-1 and J usage is TRBJ2-1, with D unclear. In germline, CDR1 is SGHRS, CDR2 YFSETQ. This CDR3 spans 15 amino acids. Trimming stripped 4 bases from V and 0 bases from J, with 11 bases between. CDR3 sequence: CASSPDSSSYNEQFF. The DNA of the CDR3 is TGCGCCAGCAGCCCCGACTCGAGCTCCTACAATGAGCAGTTCTTC.

This chain joins TRBV14 and TRBJ2-7; D perhaps matches TRBD1 (5 bases). With 3 bases removed from V and 3 bases from J, the gap between germline ends came to 9 bases. This CDR3 contains 13 residues. CDR1 and CDR2 (germline): SGHDN, FVKESK. This CDR3 is CASSHRQYYEQYF. CDR3 nucleotides: TGTGCCAGCAGCCACCGACAGTACTACGAGCAGTACTTC.